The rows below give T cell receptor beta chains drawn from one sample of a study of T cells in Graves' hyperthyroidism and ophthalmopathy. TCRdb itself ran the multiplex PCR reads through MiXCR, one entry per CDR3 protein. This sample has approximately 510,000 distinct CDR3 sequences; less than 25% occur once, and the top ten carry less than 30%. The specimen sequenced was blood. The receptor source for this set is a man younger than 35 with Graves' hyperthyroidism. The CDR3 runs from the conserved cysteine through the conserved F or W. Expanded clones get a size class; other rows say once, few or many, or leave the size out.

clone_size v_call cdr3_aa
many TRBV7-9 CASSLVTGGHYGYTF
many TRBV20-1 CSAREQGRANYEQYF
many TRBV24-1 CATSDARRGAGETQYF
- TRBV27 CASSILGGTSPLHF
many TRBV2 CASSSPLWTGAAFTEAFF
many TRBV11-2 CASSLRGTGGYTF
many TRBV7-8 CASSLAYSGGRSGELFF
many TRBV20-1 CSARPQGVLGYGYTF
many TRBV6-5 CASSYSFGEYGYTF
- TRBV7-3 CASSLTDSSHEAFF
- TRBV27 CASSLPATYDQYF
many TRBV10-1 CASSGQGVTEAFF
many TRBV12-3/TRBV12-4 CASSLFDRGNTEAFF
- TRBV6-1 CASSIAGTGAYEAFF
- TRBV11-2 CASSLESRQGGFSYEQYF
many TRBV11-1 CASSLGGAGGGTEAFF
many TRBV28 CASSNPRTRQGWTYEQYF
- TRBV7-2 CASSEIAAYEQYF
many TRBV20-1 CSAGGESSNQPQHF
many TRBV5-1 CASSFGGSTNIQYF
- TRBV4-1 CASSQAINVNTEAFF
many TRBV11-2 CALGTEAFF
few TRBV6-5 CASSYSIPDANTGELFF